One sample yielded the 5 T cell receptor beta chains listed below, sequenced in a study of blood T cell repertoires in COVID-19. Assay: immunoSEQ multiplex PCR; the TCRdb copy retains only in-frame clones and omits some. The profile covers over 300,000 clones, with about nine tenths appearing a single time and 9.5% taken by the ten largest. Sequences were obtained from PBMCs or T cells enriched from blood (not recorded which). The source is a woman between 40 and 55 years old who had recovered from COVID-19.

The chain is built from TRBV5-6 and TRBJ2-5; 9 bases agree with TRBD2. V gave up 1 base and J gave up 0 bases; unmatched junction bases: 7. The V gene's germline CDR1 is SGHDT and CDR2 YYEEEE. This CDR3 is 17 amino acids long. CDR3 residues: CASSLSRGGLYQETQYF. Here the CDR3 DNA reads TGTGCCAGCAGCTTGTCGCGGGGGGGACTGTACCAAGAGACCCAGTACTTC.

A single count supports this clone. This rearrangement joins TRBV18 to TRBJ2-7; D is unresolved. This CDR3 is built from 14 residues. V was shortened by 2 bases and J by 0 bases, with 8 bases between the two germline ends. Germline values: CDR1 KGHSH, CDR2 LQKENI. The CDR3 protein is CASSPIGGSYEQYF. The CDR3 bases are TGTGCCAGCTCACCAATAGGCGGCTCCTACGAGCAGTACTTC.

CDR3 protein: CASSVGDRAHEQYF. The CDR3 coding sequence is TGTGCCAGCAGCGTAGGGGACAGGGCCCACGAGCAGTACTTC. The chain joins TRBV9 to TRBJ2-7, with 9 bases matching TRBD1. J gave up 5 bases and V 0 bases, and 3 bases lay outside the gene matches. The CDR3 consists of 14 residues. CDR1 and CDR2 (germline): SGDLS, YYNGEE.

V gene TRBV2 combines with J gene TRBJ1-6, with a weak D call TRBD1 (5 bases). The germline V gene encodes CDR1 SNHLY and CDR2 FYNNEI. Trimming stripped 6 bases from V and 11 bases from J, with 14 bases between. The CDR3 spans 13 residues. The CDR3 loop reads CASRGPVVAPLHF. The CDR3 DNA sequence: TGTGCCAGCAGGGGGCCCGTAGTAGCACCCCTCCACTTT.

This clone is a singleton in its sample. The chain joins TRBV7-4 to TRBJ1-4; 7 bases agree with TRBD1. Trimming at V came to 4 bases and at J to 1 base, leaving 9 bases not matched to a gene. The length of the CDR3 is 17 residues. CDR1 is SGHVT and CDR2 is SQSDAQ in the germline V gene. CDR3: CASSSGGDRETNEKLFF. DNA of the CDR3: TGTGCCAGCAGCTCCGGAGGAGACAGGGAAACTAATGAAAAACTGTTTTTT.